This entry features one T cell receptor (beta chain) sequence. The target antigen is unknown. From RNA, the CDR3 regions of TCR beta chains were amplified and sequenced. The library came from an HTBI-primed first-round RT-PCR and a second-round multiplex PCR. TCRdb analysed the multiplex PCR reads with MiXCR anew, one entry per CDR3 protein. The data hold 300,000 to 350,000 distinct CDR3 sequences, with around a sixth observed a single time. Clinicians diagnosed using symptoms, serum thyroxine, TRAb, thyroid ultrasound and orbital computed tomography. A volume of 10 ml of fresh peripheral blood supplied the PBMCs. V lost 3 bases to trimming and J lost 2 bases, with 16 bases between them. CDR1 MDHEN and CDR2 SYDVKM come from the germline V gene. The CDR3 sequence is 16 residues long. The data derive from a study of Graves' ophthalmopathy and Graves' hyperthyroidism. Findings and caveats of the study: Clonotypes were expanded in thyroid at above 0.001 frequency, and most also appeared in blood.

Sequencing used peripheral blood. This chain links TRBV28 with TRBJ1-1; D may be TRBD1 (6 bases). The TCR sequence derives from an adult man with Graves' ophthalmopathy. CDR3 residues: CASSFLRRGTNTEAFF. The CDR3 nucleotides read TGTGCCAGCAGTTTCTTAAGAAGGGGGACTAACACTGAAGCTTTCTTT.